The 10 T cell receptor beta chains in this list originate from one sample, sequenced in a study of shared T cell receptors in the human thymus. The assay was immunoSEQ multiplex PCR, and TCRdb's table has in-frame clones only and misses some. Here the sample spans 700,000 to 750,000 clones, 80% to 90% being singletons. The sample was also linked to a second study, of human thymus T cells.

The sequenced material came from thymocytes. These receptors came from a girl under three years old with a congenital heart defect.

This clone is a singleton in its sample. The chain employs TRBV19 and TRBJ1-6; D remains unclear. The germline V gene encodes CDR1 LNHDA and CDR2 SQIVND (reference sequence). The ends were cut back, 7 bases at V and 6 bases at J, with 13 bases in the middle. The CDR3 spans 14 residues. CDR3 residues: CASTIDRSNSPLHF. The CDR3 bases are TGTGCCAGTACGATAGACCGGTCTAATTCACCCCTCCACTTT.

In its sample, this clone was seen once. The chain has TRBV13 and TRBJ2-7, with 8 bases identical to TRBD2. Unmatched junction bases numbered 11, after V lost 5 bases and J lost 2 bases. This CDR3 has 16 residues. Germline V gene lookup returns CDR1 PRHDT and CDR2 FYEKMQ (reference sequence). The CDR3, as DNA: TGTGCCAGCAGCCCCCGGACTAGCCGGGTCCCCTACGAGCAGTACTTC. This sequence encodes CASSPRTSRVPYEQYF.

The genes are TRBV7-9 and TRBJ1-2; D not certain. Germline V lookup: CDR1 SEHNR, CDR2 FQNEAQ (reference sequence). The CDR3 runs 13 residues. V was trimmed by 0 bases and J by 5 bases, leaving 7 bases between them. The CDR3 protein is CASSLAAGYGYTF. CDR3 nucleotides: TGTGCCAGCAGCTTAGCGGCGGGGTATGGCTACACCTTC. The full variable domain, with the rest looked up from reference TRBV7-9 and TRBJ1-2, is DTGVSQNPRHKITKRGQNVTFRCDPISEHNRLYWYRQTLGQGPEFLTYFQNEAQLEKSRLLSDRFSAERPKGSFSTLEIQRTEQGDSAMYLCASSLAAGYGYTFGSGTRLTVV.

This sequence joins TRBV6-1 and TRBJ2-3; 12 bases are a match to TRBD2. CDR1 and CDR2 from the germline V gene are MNHNS and SASEGT. The CDR3 contains 16 residues. V gave up 4 bases and J gave up 11 bases; unmatched junction bases: 13. CDR3 region: CASSARLAGAHRGQYF. The CDR3, as DNA: TGTGCCAGCAGTGCCCGACTAGCGGGGGCCCATCGTGGGCAGTATTTT.

On this clone itself: Other DNA sequences in the sample encode the same CDR3. The chain links TRBV14 to TRBJ1-6; D is unclear. Per germline, CDR1 SGHDN and CDR2 FVKESK. The ends were cut back, 1 base at V and 9 bases at J, with 13 bases in the middle. The CDR3 length is 15 residues. CDR3 sequence (DNA): TGTGCCAGCAGCCAAGGGAAAGAGGTGGGTTCACCCCTCCACTTT. Its protein product is CASSQGKEVGSPLHF.

This clone was detected a few times. The rearrangement links TRBV11-2 to TRBJ1-4; 7 bases agree with TRBD1. Germline V lookup: CDR1 SGHAT, CDR2 FQNNGV. The CDR3 is 15 amino acids. V gave up 6 bases and J gave up 3 bases; unmatched junction bases: 7. CDR3 amino acids: CASSPTGDSNEKLFF. The CDR3 DNA follows: TGTGCCAGCAGTCCTACAGGGGACTCTAATGAAAAACTGTTTTTT.

The rearrangement uses TRBV5-4 and TRBJ1-1; D unclear. Germline V gives CDR1 SGHNT, CDR2 YYREEE (reference sequence). The germline V and J ends were trimmed by 3 bases and 0 bases, with 18 bases remaining between them. The CDR3 totals 17 residues. CDR3 coding DNA: TGTGCCAGCAGCTGCCTAAAGAGGCCCTGTTTGAACACTGAAGCTTTCTTT. It encodes CASSCLKRPCLNTEAFF.

The chain combines TRBV7-9 with TRBJ1-6; D might be TRBD1 (6 bases). Germline-derived CDR1 and CDR2 are SEHNR and FQNEAQ (reference sequence). CDR3 length: 14 residues. Trimming took 6 bases from V and 7 from J, leaving 13 bases between them. The CDR3 bases are TGTGCCAGCAGGGGGACGGGACAAAATTCACCCCTCCACTTT. Protein sequence: CASRGTGQNSPLHF. Full variable domain (rest looked up from reference TRBV7-9 and TRBJ1-6): DTGVSQNPRHKITKRGQNVTFRCDPISEHNRLYWYRQTLGQGPEFLTYFQNEAQLEKSRLLSDRFSAERPKGSFSTLEIQRTEQGDSAMYLCASRGTGQNSPLHFGNGTRLTVT.

The chain has TRBV7-8 and TRBJ1-1; TRBD1 matches 10 bases. The CDR3 has 14 residues. Per germline, CDR1 SGHVS and CDR2 FQNEAQ. J lost 6 bases, V lost 3 bases, and 4 bases had no gene match. The CDR3 region has the DNA TGTGCCAGCAGCTTCTGGGACAGGGGCCCTGAAGCTTTCTTT. Protein: CASSFWDRGPEAFF.

V usage is TRBV7-6 and J usage is TRBJ1-4; a weak D match, TRBD1 (5 bases). V dropped 6 bases and J dropped 6 bases, with 14 bases sitting between them. This CDR3 contains 14 residues. CDR1 and CDR2 (germline): SGHVS, FNYEAQ. The CDR3 DNA reads as TGTGCCAGCAGGGAGGGGCTGGGCGATGAAAAACTGTTTTTT. It translates to CASREGLGDEKLFF.